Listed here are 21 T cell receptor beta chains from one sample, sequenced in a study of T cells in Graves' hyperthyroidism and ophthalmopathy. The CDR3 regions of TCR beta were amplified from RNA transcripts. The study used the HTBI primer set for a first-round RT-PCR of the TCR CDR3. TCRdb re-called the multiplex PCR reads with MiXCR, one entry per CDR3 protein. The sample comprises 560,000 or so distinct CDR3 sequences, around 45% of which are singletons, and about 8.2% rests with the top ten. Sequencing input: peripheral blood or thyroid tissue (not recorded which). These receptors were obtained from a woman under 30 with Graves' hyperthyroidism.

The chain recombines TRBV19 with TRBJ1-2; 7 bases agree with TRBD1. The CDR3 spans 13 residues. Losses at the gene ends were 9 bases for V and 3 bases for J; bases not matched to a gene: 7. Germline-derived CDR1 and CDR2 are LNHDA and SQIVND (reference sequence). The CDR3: CASRQGSDYGYTF. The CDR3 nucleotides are TGTGCCAGCCGACAGGGATCCGACTATGGCTACACCTTC.

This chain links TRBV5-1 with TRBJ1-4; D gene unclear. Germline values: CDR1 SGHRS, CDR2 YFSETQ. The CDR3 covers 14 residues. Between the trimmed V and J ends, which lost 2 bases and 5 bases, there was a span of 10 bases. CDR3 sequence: CASSFEGYNEKLFF. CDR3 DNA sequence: TGCGCCAGCAGCTTTGAGGGTTACAATGAAAAACTGTTTTTT.

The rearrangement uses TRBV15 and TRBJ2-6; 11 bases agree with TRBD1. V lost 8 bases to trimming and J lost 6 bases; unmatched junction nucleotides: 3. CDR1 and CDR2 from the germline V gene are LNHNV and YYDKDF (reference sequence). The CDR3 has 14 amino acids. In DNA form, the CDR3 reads TGTGCCACCGGACAGGGGGCTTCGGCCAACGTCCTGACTTTC. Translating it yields CATGQGASANVLTF.

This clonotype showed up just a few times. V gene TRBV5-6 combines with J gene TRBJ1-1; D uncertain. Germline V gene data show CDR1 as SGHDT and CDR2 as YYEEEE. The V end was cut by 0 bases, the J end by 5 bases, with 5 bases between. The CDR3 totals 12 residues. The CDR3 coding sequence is TGTGCCAGCAGCTTGGAAGAGACTGAAGCTTTCTTT. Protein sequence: CASSLEETEAFF.

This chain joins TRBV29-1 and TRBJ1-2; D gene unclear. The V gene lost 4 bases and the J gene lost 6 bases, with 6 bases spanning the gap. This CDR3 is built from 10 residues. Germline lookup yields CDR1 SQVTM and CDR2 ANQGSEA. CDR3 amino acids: CSVVANGYTF. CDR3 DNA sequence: TGCAGCGTTGTGGCGAATGGCTACACCTTC.

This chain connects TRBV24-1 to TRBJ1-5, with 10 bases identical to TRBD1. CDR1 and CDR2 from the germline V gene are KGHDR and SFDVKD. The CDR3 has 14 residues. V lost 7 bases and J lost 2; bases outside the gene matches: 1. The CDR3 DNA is TGTGCCACCAGCGGGACAGGGGGCAATCAGCCCCAGCATTTT. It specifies CATSGTGGNQPQHF.

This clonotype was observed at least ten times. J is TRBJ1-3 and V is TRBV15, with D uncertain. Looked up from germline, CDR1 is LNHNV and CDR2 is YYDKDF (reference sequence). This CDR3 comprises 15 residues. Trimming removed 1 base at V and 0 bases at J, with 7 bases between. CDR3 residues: CATSRATASGNTIYF. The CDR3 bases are TGTGCCACCAGCAGAGCCACGGCCTCTGGAAACACCATATATTTT.

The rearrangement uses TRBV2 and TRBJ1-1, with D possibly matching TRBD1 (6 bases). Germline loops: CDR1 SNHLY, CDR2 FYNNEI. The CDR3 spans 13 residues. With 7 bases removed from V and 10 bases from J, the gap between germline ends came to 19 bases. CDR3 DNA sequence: TGTGCCAGCAATTTACCGGGACAACACAGAGCTTTCTTT. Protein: CASNLPGQHRAFF.

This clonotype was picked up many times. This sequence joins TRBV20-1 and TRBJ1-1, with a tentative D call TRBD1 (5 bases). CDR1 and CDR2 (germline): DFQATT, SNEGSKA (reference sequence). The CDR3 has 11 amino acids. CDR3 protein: CKRGLNTEAFF. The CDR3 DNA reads TGCAAGCGGGGCTTGAACACTGAAGCTTTCTTT.

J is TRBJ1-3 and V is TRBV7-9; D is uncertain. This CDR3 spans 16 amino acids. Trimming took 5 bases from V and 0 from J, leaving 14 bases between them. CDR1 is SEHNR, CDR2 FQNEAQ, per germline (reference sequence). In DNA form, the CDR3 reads TGTGCCAGCAGCCTGACTGAGAGGAGCTCTGGAAACACCATATATTTT. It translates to CASSLTERSSGNTIYF.

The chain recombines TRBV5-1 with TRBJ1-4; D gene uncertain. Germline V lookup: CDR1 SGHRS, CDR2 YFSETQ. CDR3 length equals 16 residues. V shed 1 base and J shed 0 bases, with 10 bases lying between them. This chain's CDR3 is CASSLLGHATNEKLFF. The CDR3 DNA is TGCGCCAGCAGCTTGTTGGGTCATGCAACTAATGAAAAACTGTTTTTT.

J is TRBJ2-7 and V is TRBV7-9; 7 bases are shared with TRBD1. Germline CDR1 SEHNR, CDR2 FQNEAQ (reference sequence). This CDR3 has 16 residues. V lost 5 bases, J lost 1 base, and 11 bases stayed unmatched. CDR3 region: CASSVTAGGRSYEQYF. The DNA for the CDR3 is TGTGCCAGCAGCGTAACTGCAGGGGGTAGGTCCTACGAGCAGTACTTC.

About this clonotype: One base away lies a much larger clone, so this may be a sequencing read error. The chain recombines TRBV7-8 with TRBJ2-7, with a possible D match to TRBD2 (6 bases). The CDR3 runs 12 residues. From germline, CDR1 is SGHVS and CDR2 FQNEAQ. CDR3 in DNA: TGTGCCAGCACTACTAGCACCACTGAGAGGTGCTTC. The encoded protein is CASTTSTTERCF.

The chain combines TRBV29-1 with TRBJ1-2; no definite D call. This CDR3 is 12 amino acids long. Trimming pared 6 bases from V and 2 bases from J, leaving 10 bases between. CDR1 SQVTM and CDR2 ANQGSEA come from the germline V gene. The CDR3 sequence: CSVPDGNYGYTF. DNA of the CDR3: TGCAGCGTCCCGGACGGCAACTATGGCTACACCTTC.

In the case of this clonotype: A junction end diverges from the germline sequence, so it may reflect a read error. This chain's CDR3 is CAISYPRGGYLGELFF. CDR3 DNA: TGTGCCATCAGTTACCCCAGGGGCGGTTATCTCGGGGAGCTGTTTTTT. This chain joins TRBV6-1 and TRBJ2-2, with a possible D match to TRBD1 (6 bases). Germline loops: CDR1 MNHNS, CDR2 SASEGT. This CDR3 region has 16 residues.

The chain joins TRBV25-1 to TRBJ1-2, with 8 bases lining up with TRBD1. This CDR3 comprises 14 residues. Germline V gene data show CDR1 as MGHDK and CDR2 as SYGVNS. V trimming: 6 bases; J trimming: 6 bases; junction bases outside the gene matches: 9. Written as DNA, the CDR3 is TGTGCCAGCAGGGACTTGACAGGGGACGATGGCTACACCTTC. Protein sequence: CASRDLTGDDGYTF.

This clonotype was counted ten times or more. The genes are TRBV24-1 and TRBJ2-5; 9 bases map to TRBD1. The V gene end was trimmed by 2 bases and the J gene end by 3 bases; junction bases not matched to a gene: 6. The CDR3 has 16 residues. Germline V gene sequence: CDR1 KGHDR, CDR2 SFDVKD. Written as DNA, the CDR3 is TGTGCCACCAGTGATTCCACGGGACAGGGAGAAGAGACCCAGTACTTC. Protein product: CATSDSTGQGEETQYF.

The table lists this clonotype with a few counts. CDR3 loop: CSADINEETQYF. The CDR3 DNA reads as TGCAGTGCCGATATCAATGAAGAGACCCAGTACTTC. This chain connects TRBV20-1 to TRBJ2-5; D gene uncertain. With 6 bases removed from V and 3 bases from J, the gap between germline ends came to 11 bases. The CDR3 is 12 amino acids. In germline, CDR1 is DFQATT, CDR2 SNEGSKA (reference sequence).

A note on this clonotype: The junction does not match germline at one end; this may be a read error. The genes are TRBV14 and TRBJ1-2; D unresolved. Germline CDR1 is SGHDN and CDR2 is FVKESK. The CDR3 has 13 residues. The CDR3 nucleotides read TGTGCCAGTAGCCAAGGGATGGGCTATGGCTACACCTTC. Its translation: CASSQGMGYGYTF.

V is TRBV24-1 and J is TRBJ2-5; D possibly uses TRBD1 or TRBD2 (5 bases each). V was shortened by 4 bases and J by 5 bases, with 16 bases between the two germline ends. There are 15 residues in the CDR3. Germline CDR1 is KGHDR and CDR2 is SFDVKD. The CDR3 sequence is CATSEDATGPETQYF. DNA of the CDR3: TGTGCCACCAGTGAAGACGCTACGGGGCCGGAGACCCAGTACTTC.

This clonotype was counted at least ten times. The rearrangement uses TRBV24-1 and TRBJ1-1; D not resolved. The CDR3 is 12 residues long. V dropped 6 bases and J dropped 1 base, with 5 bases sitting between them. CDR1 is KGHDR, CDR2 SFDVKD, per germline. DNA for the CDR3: TGTGCCACCAGTAATCAGAACACTGAAGCTTTCTTT. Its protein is CATSNQNTEAFF.